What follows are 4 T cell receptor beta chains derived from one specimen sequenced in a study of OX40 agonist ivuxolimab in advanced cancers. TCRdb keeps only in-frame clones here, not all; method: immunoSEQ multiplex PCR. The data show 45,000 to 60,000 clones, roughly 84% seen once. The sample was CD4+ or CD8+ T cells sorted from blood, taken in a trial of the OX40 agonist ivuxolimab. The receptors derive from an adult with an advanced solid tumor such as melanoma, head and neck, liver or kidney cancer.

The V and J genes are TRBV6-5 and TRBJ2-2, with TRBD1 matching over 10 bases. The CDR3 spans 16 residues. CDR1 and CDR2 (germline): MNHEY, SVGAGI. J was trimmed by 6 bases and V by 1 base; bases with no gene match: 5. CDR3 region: CASSYWDRGTSGELFF. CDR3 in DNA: TGTGCCAGCAGTTACTGGGACAGGGGCACTTCCGGGGAGCTGTTTTTT.

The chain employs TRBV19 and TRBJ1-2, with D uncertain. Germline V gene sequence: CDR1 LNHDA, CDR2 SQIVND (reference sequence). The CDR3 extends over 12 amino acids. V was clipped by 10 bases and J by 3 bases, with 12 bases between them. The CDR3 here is CAIPDGDYGYTF. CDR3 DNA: TGTGCCATCCCGGACGGAGACTATGGCTACACCTTC. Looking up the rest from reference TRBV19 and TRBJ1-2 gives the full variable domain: DGGITQSPKYLFRKEGQNVTLSCEQNLNHDAMYWYRQDPGQGLRLIYYSQIVNDFQKGDIAEGYSVSREKKESFPLTVTSAQKNPTAFYLCAIPDGDYGYTFGSGTRLTVV.

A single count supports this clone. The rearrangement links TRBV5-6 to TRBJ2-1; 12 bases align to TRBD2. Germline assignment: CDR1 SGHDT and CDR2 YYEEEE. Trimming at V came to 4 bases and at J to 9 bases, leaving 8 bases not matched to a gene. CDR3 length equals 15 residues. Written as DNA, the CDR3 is TGTGCCAGCAGCGAAGAGACTAGCGGGGGTTCTGAGCAGTTCTTC. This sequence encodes CASSEETSGGSEQFF.

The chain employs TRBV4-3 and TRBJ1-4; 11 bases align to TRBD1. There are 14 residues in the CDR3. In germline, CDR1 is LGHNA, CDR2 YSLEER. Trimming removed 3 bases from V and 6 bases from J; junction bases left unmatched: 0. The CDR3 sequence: CASSQDRGHEKLFF. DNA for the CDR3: TGCGCCAGCAGCCAGGACAGGGGGCATGAAAAACTGTTTTTT.